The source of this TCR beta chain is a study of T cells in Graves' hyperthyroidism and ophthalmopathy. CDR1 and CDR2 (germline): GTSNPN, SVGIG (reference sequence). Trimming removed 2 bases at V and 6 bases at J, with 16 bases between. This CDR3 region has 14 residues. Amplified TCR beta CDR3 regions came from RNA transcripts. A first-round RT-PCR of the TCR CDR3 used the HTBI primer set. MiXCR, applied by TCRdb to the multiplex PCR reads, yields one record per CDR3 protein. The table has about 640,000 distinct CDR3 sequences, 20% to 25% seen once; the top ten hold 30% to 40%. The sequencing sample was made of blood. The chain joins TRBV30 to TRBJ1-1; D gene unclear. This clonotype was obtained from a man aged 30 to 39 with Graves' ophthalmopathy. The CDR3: CAWSRNRESAEAFF. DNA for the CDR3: TGTGCCTGGAGTCGTAATCGGGAGAGCGCTGAAGCTTTCTTT.